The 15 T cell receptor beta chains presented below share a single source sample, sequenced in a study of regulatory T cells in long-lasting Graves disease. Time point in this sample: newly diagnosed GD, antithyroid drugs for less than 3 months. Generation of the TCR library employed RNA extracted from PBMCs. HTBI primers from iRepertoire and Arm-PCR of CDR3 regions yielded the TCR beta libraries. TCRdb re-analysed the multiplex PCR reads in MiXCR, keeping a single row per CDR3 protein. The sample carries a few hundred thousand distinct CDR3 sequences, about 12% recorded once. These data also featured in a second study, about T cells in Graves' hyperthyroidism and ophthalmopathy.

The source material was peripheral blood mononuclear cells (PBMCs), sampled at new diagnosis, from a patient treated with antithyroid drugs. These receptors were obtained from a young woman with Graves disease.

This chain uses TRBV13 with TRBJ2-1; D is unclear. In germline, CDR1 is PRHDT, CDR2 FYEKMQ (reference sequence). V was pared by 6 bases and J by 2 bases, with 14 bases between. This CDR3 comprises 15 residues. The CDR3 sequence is CASSLRLGPYNEQFF. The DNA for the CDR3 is TGTGCCAGCAGTCTCCGGTTAGGGCCCTACAATGAGCAGTTCTTC.

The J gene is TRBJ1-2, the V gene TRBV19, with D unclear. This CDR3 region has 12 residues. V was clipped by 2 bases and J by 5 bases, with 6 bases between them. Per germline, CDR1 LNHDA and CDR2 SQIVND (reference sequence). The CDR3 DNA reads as TGTGCCAGTAGTATACTAGGTTATGGCTACACCTTC. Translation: CASSILGYGYTF.

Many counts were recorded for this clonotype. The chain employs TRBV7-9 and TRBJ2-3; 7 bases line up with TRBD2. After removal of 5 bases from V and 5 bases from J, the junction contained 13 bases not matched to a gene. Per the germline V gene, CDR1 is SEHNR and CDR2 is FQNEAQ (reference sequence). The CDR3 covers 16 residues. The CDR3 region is CASSLRPGGRIDTQYF. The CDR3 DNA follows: TGTGCCAGCAGCCTGCGTCCGGGCGGGAGAATAGATACGCAGTATTTT.

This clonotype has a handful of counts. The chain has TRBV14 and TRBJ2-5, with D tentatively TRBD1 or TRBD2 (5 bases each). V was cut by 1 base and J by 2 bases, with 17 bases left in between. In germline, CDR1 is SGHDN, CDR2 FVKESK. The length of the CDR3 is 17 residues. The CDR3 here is CASSQADSQGFQETQYF. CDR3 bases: TGTGCCAGCAGCCAAGCGGACTCCCAGGGTTTTCAAGAGACCCAGTACTTC.

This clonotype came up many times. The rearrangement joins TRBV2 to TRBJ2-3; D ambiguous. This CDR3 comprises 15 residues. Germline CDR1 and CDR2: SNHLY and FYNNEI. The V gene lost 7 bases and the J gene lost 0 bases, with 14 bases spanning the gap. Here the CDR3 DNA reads TGTGCCAGCACCTTAGAGAGACCTAGCACAGATACGCAGTATTTT. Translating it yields CASTLERPSTDTQYF.

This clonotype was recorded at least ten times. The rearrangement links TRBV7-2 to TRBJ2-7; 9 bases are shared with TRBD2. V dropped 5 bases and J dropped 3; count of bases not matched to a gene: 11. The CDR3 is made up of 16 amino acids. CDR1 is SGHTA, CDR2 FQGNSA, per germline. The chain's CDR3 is CASSQDGGRAVYEQYF. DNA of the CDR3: TGTGCCAGCAGCCAGGATGGCGGGAGGGCCGTCTACGAGCAGTACTTC.

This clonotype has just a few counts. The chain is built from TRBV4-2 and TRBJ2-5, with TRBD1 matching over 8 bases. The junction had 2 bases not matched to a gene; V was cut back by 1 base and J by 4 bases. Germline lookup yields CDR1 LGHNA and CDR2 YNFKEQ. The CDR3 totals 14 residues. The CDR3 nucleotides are TGTGCCAGCAGCCAAGCAGGGGGCTTAGAGACCCAGTACTTC. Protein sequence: CASSQAGGLETQYF.

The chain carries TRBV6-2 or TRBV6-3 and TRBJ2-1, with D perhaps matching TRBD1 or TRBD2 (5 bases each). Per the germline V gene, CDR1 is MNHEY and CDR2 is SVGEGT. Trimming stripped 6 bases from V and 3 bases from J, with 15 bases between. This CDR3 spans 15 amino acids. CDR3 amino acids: CASSPGPGRYNEQFF. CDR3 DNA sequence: TGTGCCAGCAGCCCCGGCCCGGGGCGCTACAATGAGCAGTTCTTC.

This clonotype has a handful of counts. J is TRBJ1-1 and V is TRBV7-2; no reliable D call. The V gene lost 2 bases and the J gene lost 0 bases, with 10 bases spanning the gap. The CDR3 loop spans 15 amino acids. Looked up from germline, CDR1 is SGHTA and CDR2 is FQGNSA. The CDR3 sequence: CASSLTHGLNTEAFF. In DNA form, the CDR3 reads TGTGCCAGCAGCTTAACCCATGGGTTGAACACTGAAGCTTTCTTT.

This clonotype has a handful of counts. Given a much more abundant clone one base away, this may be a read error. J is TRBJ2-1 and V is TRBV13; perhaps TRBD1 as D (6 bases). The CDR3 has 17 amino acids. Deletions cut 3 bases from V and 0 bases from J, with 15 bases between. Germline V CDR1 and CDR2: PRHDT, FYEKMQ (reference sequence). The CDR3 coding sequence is TGTGCCAGCAGCTTCTTCAGGGGCCCCAACTCCTACAATGAGCAGTTCTTC. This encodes CASSFFRGPNSYNEQFF.

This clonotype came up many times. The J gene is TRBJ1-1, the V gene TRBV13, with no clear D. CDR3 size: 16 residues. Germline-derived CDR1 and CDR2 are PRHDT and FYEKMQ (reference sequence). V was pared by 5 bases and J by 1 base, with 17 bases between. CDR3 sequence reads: CASSEMDGPGNTEAFF. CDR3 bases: TGTGCCAGCAGCGAGATGGACGGTCCGGGGAACACTGAAGCTTTCTTT.

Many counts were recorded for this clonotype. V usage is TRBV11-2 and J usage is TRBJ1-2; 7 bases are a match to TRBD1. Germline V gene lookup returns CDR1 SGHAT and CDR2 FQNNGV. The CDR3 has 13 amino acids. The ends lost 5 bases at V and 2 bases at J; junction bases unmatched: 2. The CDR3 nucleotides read TGTGCCAGCAGCCGGGGACAGAACTATGGCTACACCTTC. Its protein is CASSRGQNYGYTF. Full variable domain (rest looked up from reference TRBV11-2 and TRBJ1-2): EAGVAQSPRYKIIEKRQSVAFWCNPISGHATLYWYQQILGQGPKLLIQFQNNGVVDDSQLPKDRFSAERLKGVDSTLKIQPAKLEDSAVYLCASSRGQNYGYTFGSGTRLTVV.

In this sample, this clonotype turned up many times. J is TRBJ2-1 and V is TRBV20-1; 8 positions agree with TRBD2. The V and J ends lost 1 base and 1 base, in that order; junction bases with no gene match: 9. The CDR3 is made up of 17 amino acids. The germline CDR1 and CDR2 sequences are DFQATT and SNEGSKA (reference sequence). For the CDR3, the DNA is TGCAGTGCTAGAGTTTTGGAGCGGGAGAGGTCCTACAATGAGCAGTTCTTC. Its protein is CSARVLERERSYNEQFF.

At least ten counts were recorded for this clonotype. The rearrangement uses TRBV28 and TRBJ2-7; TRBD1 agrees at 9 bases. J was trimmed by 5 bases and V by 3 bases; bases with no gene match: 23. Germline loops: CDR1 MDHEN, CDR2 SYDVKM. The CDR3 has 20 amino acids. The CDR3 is CASSLRSSYSTDRGLDEQYF. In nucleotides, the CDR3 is TGTGCCAGCAGTTTGAGGTCCTCCTACTCAACGGACAGGGGCCTGGACGAGCAGTACTTC.

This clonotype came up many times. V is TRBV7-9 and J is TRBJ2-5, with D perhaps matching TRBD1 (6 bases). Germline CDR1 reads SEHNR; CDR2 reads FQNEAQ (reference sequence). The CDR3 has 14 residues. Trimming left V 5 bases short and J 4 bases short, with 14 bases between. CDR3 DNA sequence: TGTGCCAGCAGCGAAAGGGGGATTAGAGAGACCCAGTACTTC. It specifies CASSERGIRETQYF.